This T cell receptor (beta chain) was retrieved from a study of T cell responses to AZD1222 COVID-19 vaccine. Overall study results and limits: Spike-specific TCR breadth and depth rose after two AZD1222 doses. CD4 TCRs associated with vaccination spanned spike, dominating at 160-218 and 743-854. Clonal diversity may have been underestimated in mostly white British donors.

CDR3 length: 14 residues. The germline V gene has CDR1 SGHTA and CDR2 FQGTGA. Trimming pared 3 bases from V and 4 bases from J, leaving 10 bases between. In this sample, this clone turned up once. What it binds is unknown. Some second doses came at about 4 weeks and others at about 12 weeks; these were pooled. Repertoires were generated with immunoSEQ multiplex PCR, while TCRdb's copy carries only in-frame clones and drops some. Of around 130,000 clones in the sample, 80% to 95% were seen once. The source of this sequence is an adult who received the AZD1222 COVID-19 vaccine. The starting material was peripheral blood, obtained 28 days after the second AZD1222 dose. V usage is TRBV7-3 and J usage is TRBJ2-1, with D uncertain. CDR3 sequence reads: CASSFPGPYNEQFF. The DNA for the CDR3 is TGTGCCAGCAGCTTCCCAGGACCTTACAATGAGCAGTTCTTC.